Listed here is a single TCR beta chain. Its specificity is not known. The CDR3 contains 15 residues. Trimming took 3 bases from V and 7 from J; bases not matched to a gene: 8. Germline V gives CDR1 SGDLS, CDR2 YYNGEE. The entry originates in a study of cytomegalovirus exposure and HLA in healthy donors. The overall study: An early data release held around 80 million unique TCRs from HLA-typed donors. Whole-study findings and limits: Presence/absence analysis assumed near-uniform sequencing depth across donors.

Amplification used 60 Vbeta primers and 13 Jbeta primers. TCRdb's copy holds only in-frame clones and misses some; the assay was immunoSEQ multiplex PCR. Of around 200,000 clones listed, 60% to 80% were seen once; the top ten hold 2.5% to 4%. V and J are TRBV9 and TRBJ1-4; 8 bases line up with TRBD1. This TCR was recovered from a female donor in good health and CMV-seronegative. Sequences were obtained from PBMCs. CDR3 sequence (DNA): TGTGCCAGCAGCGCCGACAGGGGATCCCCTGAAAAACTGTTTTTT. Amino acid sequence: CASSADRGSPEKLFF. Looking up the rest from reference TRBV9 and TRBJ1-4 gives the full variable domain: DSGVTQTPKHLITATGQRVTLRCSPRSGDLSVYWYQQSLDQGLQFLIQYYNGEERAKGNILERFSAQQFPDLHSELNLSSLELGDSALYFCASSADRGSPEKLFFGSGTQLSVL.